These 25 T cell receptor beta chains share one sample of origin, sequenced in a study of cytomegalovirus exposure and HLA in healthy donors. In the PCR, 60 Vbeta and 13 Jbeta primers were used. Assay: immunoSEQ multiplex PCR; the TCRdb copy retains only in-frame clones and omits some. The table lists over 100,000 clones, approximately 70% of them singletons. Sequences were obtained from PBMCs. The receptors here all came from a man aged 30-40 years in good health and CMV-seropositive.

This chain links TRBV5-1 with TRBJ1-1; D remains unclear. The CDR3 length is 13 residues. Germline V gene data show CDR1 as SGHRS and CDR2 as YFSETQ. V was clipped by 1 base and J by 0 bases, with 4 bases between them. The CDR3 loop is CASSLSVNTEAFF. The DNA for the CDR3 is TGCGCCAGCAGCTTGTCAGTGAACACTGAAGCTTTCTTT.

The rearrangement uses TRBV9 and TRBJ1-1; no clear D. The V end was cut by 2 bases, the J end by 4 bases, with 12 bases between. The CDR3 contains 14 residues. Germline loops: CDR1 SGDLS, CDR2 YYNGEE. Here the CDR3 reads CASSVTGGSTEAFF. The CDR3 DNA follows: TGTGCCAGCAGCGTTACCGGAGGGAGCACTGAAGCTTTCTTT.

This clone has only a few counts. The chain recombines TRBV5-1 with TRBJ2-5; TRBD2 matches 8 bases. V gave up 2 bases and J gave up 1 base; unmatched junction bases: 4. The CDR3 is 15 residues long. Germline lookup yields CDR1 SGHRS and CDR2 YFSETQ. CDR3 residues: CASSFGGRIQETQYF. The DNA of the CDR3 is TGCGCCAGCAGCTTTGGCGGGAGGATCCAAGAGACCCAGTACTTC.

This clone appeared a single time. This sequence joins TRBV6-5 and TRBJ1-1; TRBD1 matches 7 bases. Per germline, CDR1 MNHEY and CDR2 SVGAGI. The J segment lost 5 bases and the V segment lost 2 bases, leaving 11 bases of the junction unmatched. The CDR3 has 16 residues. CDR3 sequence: CASSYTQGGRDTEAFF. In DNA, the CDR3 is TGTGCCAGCAGTTACACGCAGGGGGGAAGGGATACTGAAGCTTTCTTT.

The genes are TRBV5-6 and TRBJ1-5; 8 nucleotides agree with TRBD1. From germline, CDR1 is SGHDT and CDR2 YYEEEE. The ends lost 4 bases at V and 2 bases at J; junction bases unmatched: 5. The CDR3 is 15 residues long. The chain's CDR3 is CASSLGTGGNQPQHF. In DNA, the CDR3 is TGTGCCAGCAGCCTGGGGACAGGCGGCAATCAGCCCCAGCATTTT.

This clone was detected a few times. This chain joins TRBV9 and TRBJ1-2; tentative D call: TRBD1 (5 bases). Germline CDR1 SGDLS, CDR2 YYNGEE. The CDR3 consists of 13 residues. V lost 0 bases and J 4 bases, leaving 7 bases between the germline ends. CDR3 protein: CASSVGRGYGYTF. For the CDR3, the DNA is TGTGCCAGCAGCGTAGGGAGGGGCTATGGCTACACCTTC.

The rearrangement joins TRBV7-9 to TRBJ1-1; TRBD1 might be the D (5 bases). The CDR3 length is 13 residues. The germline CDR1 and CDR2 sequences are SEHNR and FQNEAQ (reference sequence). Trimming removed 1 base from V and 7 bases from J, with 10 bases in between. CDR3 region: CASSLVQDIEAFF. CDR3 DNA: TGTGCCAGCAGCTTAGTACAGGATATTGAAGCTTTCTTT.

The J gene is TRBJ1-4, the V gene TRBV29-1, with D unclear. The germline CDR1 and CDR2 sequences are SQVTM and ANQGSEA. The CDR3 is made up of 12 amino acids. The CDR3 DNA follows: TGCACCGCGGGCGGTTCAGATGAAAAACTGTTTTTT. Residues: CTAGGSDEKLFF.

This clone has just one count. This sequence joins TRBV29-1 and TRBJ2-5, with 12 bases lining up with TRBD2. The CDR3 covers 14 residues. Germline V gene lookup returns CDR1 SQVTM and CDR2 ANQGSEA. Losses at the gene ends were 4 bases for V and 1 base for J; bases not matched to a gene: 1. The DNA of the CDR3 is TGCAGCGTTGGGACTAGCGGGACCCAAGAGACCCAGTACTTC. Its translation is CSVGTSGTQETQYF.

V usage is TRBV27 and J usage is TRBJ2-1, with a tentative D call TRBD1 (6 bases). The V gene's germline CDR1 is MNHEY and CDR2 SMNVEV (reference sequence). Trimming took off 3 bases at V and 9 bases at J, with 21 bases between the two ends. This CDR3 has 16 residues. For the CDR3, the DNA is TGTGCCAGCAGTTTGCCCCAGGGGTATGGTATCGGTGAGCAGTTCTTC. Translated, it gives CASSLPQGYGIGEQFF.

The CDR3 bases are TGTGCCAGCAGCCAGGGGTTGAGCGGCACCGGGGAGCTGTTTTTT. Its translation: CASSQGLSGTGELFF. V and J are TRBV4-2 and TRBJ2-2; maybe TRBD2 (5 bases). The CDR3 length is 15 residues. V lost 3 bases and J 4 bases, leaving 12 bases between the germline ends. Germline CDR1 is LGHNA and CDR2 is YNFKEQ.

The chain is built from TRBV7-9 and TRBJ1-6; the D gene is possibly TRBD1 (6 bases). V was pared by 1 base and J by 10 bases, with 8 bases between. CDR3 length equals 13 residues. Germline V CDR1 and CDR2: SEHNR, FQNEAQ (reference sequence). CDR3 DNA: TGTGCCAGCAGCTTAGAGGGGGGGTCACCCCTCCACTTT. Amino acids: CASSLEGGSPLHF.

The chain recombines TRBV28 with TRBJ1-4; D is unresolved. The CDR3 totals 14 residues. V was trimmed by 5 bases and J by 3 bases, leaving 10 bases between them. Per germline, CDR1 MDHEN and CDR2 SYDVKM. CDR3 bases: TGTGCCAGCAGTCCCCCCGGGGCTAATGAAAAACTGTTTTTT. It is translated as CASSPPGANEKLFF.

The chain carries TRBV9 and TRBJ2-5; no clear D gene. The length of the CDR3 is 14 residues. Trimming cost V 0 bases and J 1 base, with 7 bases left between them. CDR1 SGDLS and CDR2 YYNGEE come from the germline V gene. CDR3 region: CASSVGVFQETQYF. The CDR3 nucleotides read TGTGCCAGCAGCGTAGGAGTTTTCCAAGAGACCCAGTACTTC.

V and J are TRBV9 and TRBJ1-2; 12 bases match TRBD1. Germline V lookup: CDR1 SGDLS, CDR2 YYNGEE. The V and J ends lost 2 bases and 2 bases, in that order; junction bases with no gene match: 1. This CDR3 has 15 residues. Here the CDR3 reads CASSVGTGGNYGYTF. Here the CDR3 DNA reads TGTGCCAGCAGCGTCGGGACAGGGGGCAACTATGGCTACACCTTC.

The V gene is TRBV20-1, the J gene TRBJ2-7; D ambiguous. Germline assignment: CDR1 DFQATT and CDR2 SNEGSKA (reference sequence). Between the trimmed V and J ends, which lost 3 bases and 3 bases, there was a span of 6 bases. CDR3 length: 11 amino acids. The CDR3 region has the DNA TGCAGTGCTAGCCAGCGCTACGAGCAGTACTTC. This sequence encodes CSASQRYEQYF.

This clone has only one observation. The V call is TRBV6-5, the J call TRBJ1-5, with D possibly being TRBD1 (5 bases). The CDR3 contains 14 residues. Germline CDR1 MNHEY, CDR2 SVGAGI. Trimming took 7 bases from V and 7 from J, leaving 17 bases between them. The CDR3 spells CASTWGGVVQPQHF. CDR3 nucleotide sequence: TGTGCCAGCACCTGGGGGGGAGTGGTACAGCCCCAGCATTTT.

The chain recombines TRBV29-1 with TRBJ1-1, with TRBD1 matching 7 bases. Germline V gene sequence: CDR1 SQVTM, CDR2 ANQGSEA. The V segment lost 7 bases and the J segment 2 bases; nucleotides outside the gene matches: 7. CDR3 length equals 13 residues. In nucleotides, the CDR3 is TGCAGCGCCTGGAGGGGGCCAAACACTGAAGCTTTCTTT. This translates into CSAWRGPNTEAFF.

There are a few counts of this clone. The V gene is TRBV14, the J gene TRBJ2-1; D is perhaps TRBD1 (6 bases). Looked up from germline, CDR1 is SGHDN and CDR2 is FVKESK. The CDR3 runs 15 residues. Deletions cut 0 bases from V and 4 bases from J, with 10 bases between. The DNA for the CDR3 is TGTGCCAGCAGCCAAGAGCCACAGGGATACAATGAGCAGTTCTTC. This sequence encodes CASSQEPQGYNEQFF.

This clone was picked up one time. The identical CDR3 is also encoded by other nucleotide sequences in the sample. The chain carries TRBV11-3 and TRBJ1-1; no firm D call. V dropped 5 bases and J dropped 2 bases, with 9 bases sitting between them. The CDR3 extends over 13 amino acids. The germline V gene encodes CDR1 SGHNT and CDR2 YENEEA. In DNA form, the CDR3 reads TGTGCCAGCAGCCTTGAGGGAAACACTGAAGCTTTCTTT. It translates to CASSLEGNTEAFF.

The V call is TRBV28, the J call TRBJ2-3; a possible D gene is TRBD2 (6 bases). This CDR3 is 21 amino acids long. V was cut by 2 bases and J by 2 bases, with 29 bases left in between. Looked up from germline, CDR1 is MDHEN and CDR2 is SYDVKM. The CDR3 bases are TGTGCCAGCAGTTTACCCTCTATCGTGTCGTTCGGGGAGGTAGACACAGATACGCAGTATTTT. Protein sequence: CASSLPSIVSFGEVDTDTQYF. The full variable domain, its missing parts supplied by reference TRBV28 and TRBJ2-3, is DVKVTQSSRYLVKRTGEKVFLECVQDMDHENMFWYRQDPGLGLRLIYFSYDVKMKEKGDIPEGYSVSREKKERFSLILESASTNQTSMYLCASSLPSIVSFGEVDTDTQYFGPGTRLTVL.

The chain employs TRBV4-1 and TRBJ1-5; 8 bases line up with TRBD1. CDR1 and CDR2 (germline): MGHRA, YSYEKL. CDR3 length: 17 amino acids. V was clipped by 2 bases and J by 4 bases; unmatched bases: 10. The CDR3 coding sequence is TGCGCCAGCAGCCAATTTTCGACAGGGGAGGGGAATCAGCCCCAGCATTTT. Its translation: CASSQFSTGEGNQPQHF.

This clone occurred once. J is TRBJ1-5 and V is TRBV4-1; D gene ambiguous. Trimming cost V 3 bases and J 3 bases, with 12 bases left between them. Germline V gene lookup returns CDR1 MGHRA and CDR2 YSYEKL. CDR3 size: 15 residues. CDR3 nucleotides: TGCGCCAGCAGCCAGATACTGAAGCCCAATCAGCCCCAGCATTTT. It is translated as CASSQILKPNQPQHF.

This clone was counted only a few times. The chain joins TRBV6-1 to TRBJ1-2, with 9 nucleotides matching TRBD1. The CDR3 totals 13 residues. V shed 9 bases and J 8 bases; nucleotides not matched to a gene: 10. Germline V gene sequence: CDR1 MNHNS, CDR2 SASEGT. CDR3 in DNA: TGTGCCAGGCACACAGGGGGCCCTGGGGGCTACACCTTC. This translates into CARHTGGPGGYTF.

CDR3 DNA sequence: TGTGCCTGGACCGAGGACCTCAGGGGTGGCTACACCTTC. It codes for CAWTEDLRGGYTF. The chain uses TRBV30 and TRBJ1-2, with D tentatively TRBD1 (6 bases). V lost 4 bases and J 7 bases, leaving 16 bases between the germline ends. Germline CDR1 GTSNPN, CDR2 SVGIG (reference sequence). The CDR3 length is 13 residues.